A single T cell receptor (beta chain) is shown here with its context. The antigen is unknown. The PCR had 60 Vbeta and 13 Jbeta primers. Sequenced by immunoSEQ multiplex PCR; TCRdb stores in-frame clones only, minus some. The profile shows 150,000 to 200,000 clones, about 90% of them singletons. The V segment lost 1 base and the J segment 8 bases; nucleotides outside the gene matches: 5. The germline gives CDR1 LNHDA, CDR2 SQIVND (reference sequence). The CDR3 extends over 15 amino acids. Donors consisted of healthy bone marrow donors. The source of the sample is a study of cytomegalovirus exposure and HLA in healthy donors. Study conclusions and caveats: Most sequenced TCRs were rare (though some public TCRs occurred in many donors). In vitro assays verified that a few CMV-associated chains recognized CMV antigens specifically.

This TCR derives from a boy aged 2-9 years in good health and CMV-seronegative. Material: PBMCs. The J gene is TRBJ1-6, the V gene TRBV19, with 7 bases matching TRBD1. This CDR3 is CASSIGTGEDSPLHF. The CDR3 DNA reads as TGTGCCAGTAGTATAGGAACAGGGGAGGATTCACCCCTCCACTTT.